These T cell receptor beta chains were read from a single sample in a study of blood T cells in healthy people across ages. TCRdb reanalysed the 5' RACE reads using MiXCR and keeps one entry per CDR3 protein. The sample consists of over a million distinct CDR3 sequences, under 45% of them appearing once. Material for sequencing was blood. The receptors shown here come from a woman aged 55-75 years in good health. The CDR3 runs from the conserved cysteine through the conserved F or W. The D gene is left open where the match is weak. Size is stated for part of the rows, as once, few or many counts, or as a class when the clone is expanded.

v_call,d_call,clone_size,cdr3_length,j_call,cdr3_aa,cdr3_nt
TRBV18,TRBD2,-,17,TRBJ2-1,CASSPLAGVTIYNEQFF,TGTGCCAGCTCACCCTTAGCGGGAGTGACCATCTACAATGAGCAGTTCTTC
TRBV11-1,-,-,16,TRBJ2-3,CASRPLLGWFTDTQYF,TGTGCCAGCAGACCTTTACTCGGATGGTTCACAGATACGCAGTATTTT
TRBV20-1,-,-,13,TRBJ2-3,CSAGGGTTDTQYF,TGCAGTGCTGGAGGCGGCACCACAGATACGCAGTATTTT
TRBV27,TRBD2,few,13,TRBJ2-7,CASSKAGVDEQYF,TGTGCCAGCAGTAAAGCGGGAGTGGACGAGCAGTACTTC
TRBV7-7,-,-,14,TRBJ2-3,CASSPDGSTDTQYF,TGTGCCAGCAGCCCCGACGGAAGCACGGATACGCAGTATTTT
TRBV24-1,TRBD1,few,13,TRBJ2-1,CATSVTGYGEQFF,TGTGCCACCAGTGTGACAGGGTACGGTGAGCAGTTCTTC
TRBV29-1,TRBD2,many,16,TRBJ2-3,CSAGLAGGSVTDTQYF,TGCAGCGCCGGACTAGCGGGGGGGAGTGTGACAGATACGCAGTATTTT
TRBV4-1,-,few,11,TRBJ2-1,CATRENNEQFF,TGCGCCACCCGAGAAAACAATGAGCAGTTCTTC
TRBV12-3/TRBV12-4,-,few,15,TRBJ2-1,CASSFDLAPYNEQFF,TGTGCCAGCAGTTTTGATCTAGCTCCATACAATGAGCAGTTCTTC
TRBV7-7,-,-,14,TRBJ2-1,CASSPRGGGSEQFF,TGTGCCAGCAGCCCAAGGGGTGGTGGTTCTGAGCAGTTCTTC
TRBV12-3/TRBV12-4,-,many,15,TRBJ1-2,CASSLRSRGNYGYTF,TGTGCCAGCAGTTTAAGGTCGCGGGGTAACTATGGCTACACCTTC
TRBV9,-,-,13,TRBJ2-7,CASSGTTGAEQYF,TGTGCCAGCAGCGGTACCACAGGCGCGGAACAGTACTTC
TRBV27,-,few,14,TRBJ1-2,CASSLSSAGYGYTF,TGTGCCAGCAGTTTATCGTCGGCGGGATATGGCTACACCTTC
TRBV18,-,-,13,TRBJ1-5,CASSPDLEGPQHF,TGTGCCAGCTCACCAGACCTCGAAGGGCCCCAGCATTTT
TRBV28,TRBD2,-,16,TRBJ2-1,CASSSGLAGESSEQFF,TGTGCCAGCAGTTCGGGACTAGCGGGAGAAAGTAGTGAGCAGTTCTTC
TRBV10-2,-,many,14,TRBJ2-1,CASVQGAPGNEQFF,TGCGCCAGCGTCCAGGGAGCCCCTGGCAATGAGCAGTTCTTC
TRBV9,-,-,14,TRBJ1-1,CASQRGVGGSEAFF,TGTGCCAGTCAGCGAGGGGTGGGGGGGTCTGAAGCTTTCTTT
TRBV5-1,TRBD1,-,15,TRBJ2-5,CASSPRATGWETQYF,TGCGCCAGCAGCCCTCGAGCGACAGGGTGGGAGACCCAGTACTTC
TRBV7-2,-,-,14,TRBJ2-7,CASSHRGETYEQYF,TGTGCCAGCAGCCATCGAGGAGAGACCTACGAGCAGTACTTC
TRBV6-1,TRBD2,few,16,TRBJ2-3,CASSVSGRKVPDTQYF,TGTGCCAGCAGTGTTAGCGGGAGGAAGGTCCCAGATACGCAGTATTTT
TRBV20-1,-,few,13,TRBJ2-5,CSAPRSGVETQYF,TGCAGTGCTCCCCGGAGCGGAGTGGAGACCCAGTACTTC
TRBV25-1,TRBD2,-,16,TRBJ2-7,CASSEPGLARTYEQYF,TGTGCCAGCAGTGAACCGGGACTAGCGCGAACCTACGAGCAGTACTTC